These T cell receptor beta chains were read from a single sample in a study of blood T cells in healthy people across ages. TCRdb fed the 5' RACE reads into MiXCR, producing one record per CDR3 protein. The sample yields hundreds of thousands of distinct CDR3 sequences, more than 55% seen once. The sequencing input was blood. These receptors were collected from a man aged 35 to 55 in good health. The CDR3 runs from the conserved cysteine through the conserved F or W. Fields, in order: D gene, J gene, clone size, V gene, CDR3 length, CDR3 protein, CDR3 DNA. The D gene is left open where the match is weak. Not all rows give a size; the values are once, few, many and, for expanded clones, a class.

D: TRBD2; J: TRBJ2-3; size: -; V: TRBV29-1; length: 12; CDR3: CSVLAGVSTQYF; DNA: TGCAGCGTACTAGCGGGAGTGAGTACGCAGTATTTT
D: -; J: TRBJ1-5; size: -; V: TRBV25-1; length: 14; CDR3: CASAAPGSNQPQHF; DNA: TGTGCCAGCGCGGCGCCAGGGAGCAATCAGCCCCAGCATTTT
D: TRBD2; J: TRBJ2-7; size: many; V: TRBV20-1; length: 14; CDR3: CSARDWAGGYEQYF; DNA: TGCAGTGCTAGAGATTGGGCGGGAGGTTACGAGCAGTACTTC
D: -; J: TRBJ2-3; size: -; V: TRBV3-1; length: 14; CDR3: CASSQDDSWDTQYF; DNA: TGTGCCAGCAGCCAAGACGATAGCTGGGATACGCAGTATTTT
D: TRBD1; J: TRBJ1-4; size: few; V: TRBV29-1; length: 12; CDR3: CSAGQGAEKLFF; DNA: TGCAGCGCCGGACAGGGGGCCGAAAAACTGTTTTTT
D: TRBD2; J: TRBJ2-1; size: -; V: TRBV29-1; length: 15; CDR3: CSVEGRLAGYNEQFF; DNA: TGCAGCGTTGAAGGTCGACTAGCGGGTTACAATGAGCAGTTCTTC
D: TRBD1; J: TRBJ1-5; size: -; V: TRBV10-3; length: 13; CDR3: CATTGEVNQPQHF; DNA: TGTGCCACCACAGGGGAGGTCAATCAGCCCCAGCATTTT
D: TRBD2; J: TRBJ2-7; size: -; V: TRBV14; length: 17; CDR3: CASSQGLIAGLSNEQYF; DNA: TGTGCCAGCAGCCAAGGGCTTATAGCGGGATTATCCAATGAGCAGTACTTC
D: -; J: TRBJ1-5; size: -; V: TRBV10-3; length: 10; CDR3: CAIGDQPQHF; DNA: TGTGCCATCGGGGATCAGCCCCAGCATTTT
D: -; J: TRBJ1-2; size: -; V: TRBV27; length: 18; CDR3: CASSSTRAGVQTNYGYTF; DNA: TGTGCCAGCAGTTCGACACGCGCGGGGGTCCAAACTAACTATGGCTACACCTTC
D: TRBD1; J: TRBJ1-5; size: -; V: TRBV3-1; length: 17; CDR3: CASSQGTGAGGNQPQHF; DNA: TGTGCCAGCAGCCAGGGGACAGGGGCTGGGGGCAATCAGCCCCAGCATTTT
D: TRBD1; J: TRBJ2-1; size: -; V: TRBV5-1; length: 16; CDR3: CASTPNRDRVINEQFF; DNA: TGCGCCAGCACCCCCAACCGGGACAGGGTCATCAATGAGCAGTTCTTC
D: -; J: TRBJ2-4; size: -; V: TRBV7-2; length: 14; CDR3: CASSFNRVVDIQYF; DNA: TGTGCCAGCAGCTTTAACAGGGTAGTGGACATTCAGTACTTC
D: -; J: TRBJ1-5; size: -; V: TRBV13; length: 15; CDR3: CASSLRRQGGQPQHF; DNA: TGTGCCAGCAGCTTACGACGCCAGGGAGGTCAGCCCCAGCATTTT
D: TRBD1; J: TRBJ2-7; size: -; V: TRBV12-5; length: 17; CDR3: CASGLAPGTGLFYEQYF; DNA: TGTGCTAGTGGTTTGGCCCCCGGGACAGGTCTTTTCTACGAGCAGTACTTC
D: TRBD1; J: TRBJ2-2; size: -; V: TRBV5-1; length: 14; CDR3: CASSRQGHTGELFF; DNA: TGCGCCAGCAGCAGACAGGGTCACACCGGGGAGCTGTTTTTT
D: TRBD1; J: TRBJ1-2; size: -; V: TRBV29-1; length: 12; CDR3: CSVNRGAYGYTF; DNA: TGCAGCGTGAACAGGGGGGCCTATGGCTACACCTTC
D: TRBD1; J: TRBJ2-6; size: few; V: TRBV27; length: 16; CDR3: CASSKDRVSGANVLTF; DNA: TGTGCCAGCAGCAAGGACAGGGTCTCTGGGGCCAACGTCCTGACTTTC
D: TRBD2; J: TRBJ2-7; size: -; V: TRBV20-1; length: 14; CDR3: CSARWPSGSSVQYF; DNA: TGCAGTGCTAGGTGGCCTAGCGGGAGTTCGGTGCAGTACTTC
D: -; J: TRBJ2-3; size: -; V: TRBV18; length: 15; CDR3: CASSGEEGSADTQYF; DNA: TGTGCCAGCTCAGGGGAGGAGGGCTCGGCAGATACGCAGTATTTT
D: TRBD2; J: TRBJ2-1; size: -; V: TRBV7-3; length: 14; CDR3: CASSASGAGNEQFF; DNA: TGTGCCAGCAGCGCCAGCGGGGCGGGCAATGAGCAGTTCTTC
D: -; J: TRBJ2-7; size: -; V: TRBV25-1; length: 14; CDR3: CASSGLRYGREQYF; DNA: TGTGCCAGCAGTGGGTTGAGGTATGGCCGCGAGCAGTACTTC
D: -; J: TRBJ2-1; size: -; V: TRBV20-1; length: 18; CDR3: CSASPLELTEEAYNEQFF; DNA: TGCAGTGCTAGCCCACTGGAATTAACGGAGGAAGCCTACAATGAGCAGTTCTTC
D: TRBD1; J: TRBJ1-5; size: -; V: TRBV7-2; length: 14; CDR3: CTSSLGTGIQPQHF; DNA: TGTACCAGCAGCTTAGGGACAGGGATACAGCCCCAGCATTTT
D: -; J: TRBJ1-2; size: -; V: TRBV29-1; length: 14; CDR3: CSVGVWGAGYGYTF; DNA: TGCAGCGTTGGGGTGTGGGGGGCTGGCTATGGCTACACCTTC
D: TRBD2; J: TRBJ2-1; size: -; V: TRBV6-5; length: 15; CDR3: CASTSRTSDYNEQFF; DNA: TGTGCCAGCACCTCACGGACTAGCGACTACAATGAGCAGTTCTTC
D: -; J: TRBJ2-5; size: -; V: TRBV20-1; length: 11; CDR3: CSARDSETQYF; DNA: TGCAGTGCTAGGGACTCAGAGACCCAGTACTTC
D: -; J: TRBJ1-1; size: -; V: TRBV7-8; length: 12; CDR3: CASSSPGAEAFF; DNA: TGTGCCAGCAGCTCCCCGGGGGCTGAAGCTTTCTTT
D: -; J: TRBJ2-5; size: few; V: TRBV10-3; length: 11; CDR3: CAIRNQETQYF; DNA: TGTGCCATTCGCAATCAAGAGACCCAGTACTTC
D: -; J: TRBJ2-3; size: many; V: TRBV20-1; length: 17; CDR3: CSARDYRGAFFTDTQYF; DNA: TGCAGTGCTAGAGATTACCGGGGGGCCTTCTTCACAGATACGCAGTATTTT
D: -; J: TRBJ2-3; size: once; V: TRBV20-1; length: 15; CDR3: CSASRPGTTEYTQYF; DNA: TGCAGTGCTAGTCGCCCTGGGACGACAGAGTATACGCAGTATTTT
D: -; J: TRBJ2-7; size: -; V: TRBV25-1; length: 13; CDR3: CASRSTGTHEQYF; DNA: TGTGCCAGCAGGAGTACAGGGACCCACGAGCAGTACTTC
D: TRBD2; J: TRBJ2-1; size: -; V: TRBV7-9; length: 15; CDR3: CASSPYSGAYNEQFF; DNA: TGTGCCAGCAGCCCCTATAGCGGGGCCTACAATGAGCAGTTCTTC
D: TRBD1; J: TRBJ1-2; size: -; V: TRBV20-1; length: 14; CDR3: CSASPTGGGYGYTF; DNA: TGCAGTGCTAGCCCCACAGGGGGCGGGTATGGCTACACCTTC
D: TRBD2; J: TRBJ2-1; size: -; V: TRBV7-8; length: 17; CDR3: CASSLGLAGAPLVEQFF; DNA: TGTGCCAGCAGCTTAGGTCTAGCGGGGGCCCCTCTTGTGGAGCAGTTCTTC
D: TRBD2; J: TRBJ2-3; size: -; V: TRBV7-9; length: 15; CDR3: CASSSTSGAENTQYF; DNA: TGTGCCAGCAGCTCGACTAGCGGGGCGGAAAATACGCAGTATTTT
D: -; J: TRBJ2-7; size: -; V: TRBV13; length: 12; CDR3: CASSVIGHEQYF; DNA: TGTGCCAGCAGCGTAATCGGCCACGAGCAGTACTTC
D: -; J: TRBJ1-1; size: -; V: TRBV27; length: 13; CDR3: CASGLDSDTEAFF; DNA: TGTGCCAGCGGACTGGACAGTGATACTGAAGCTTTCTTT
D: -; J: TRBJ2-7; size: -; V: TRBV2; length: 13; CDR3: CASSEEVSYEQYF; DNA: TGTGCCAGCAGTGAGGAGGTCTCCTACGAGCAGTACTTC
D: TRBD1; J: TRBJ1-2; size: once; V: TRBV27; length: 17; CDR3: CASSQGPQGARVYGYTF; DNA: TGTGCCAGCAGTCAGGGGCCACAGGGGGCGCGGGTCTATGGCTACACCTTC
D: TRBD2; J: TRBJ2-1; size: -; V: TRBV7-9; length: 14; CDR3: CASSRREGYNEQFF; DNA: TGTGCCAGCAGTCGGCGGGAGGGCTACAATGAGCAGTTCTTC
D: -; J: TRBJ1-2; size: -; V: TRBV5-6; length: 15; CDR3: CASSLVVAPNYGYTF; DNA: TGTGCCAGCAGCTTGGTCGTCGCTCCTAACTATGGCTACACCTTC
D: TRBD2; J: TRBJ2-7; size: -; V: TRBV27; length: 14; CDR3: CASKTSGLPYEQYF; DNA: TGTGCCAGCAAGACCTCGGGACTACCCTACGAGCAGTACTTC
D: -; J: TRBJ1-2; size: -; V: TRBV29-1; length: 13; CDR3: CSVVEGDIYGYTF; DNA: TGCAGCGTTGTTGAAGGGGACATCTATGGCTACACCTTC
D: -; J: TRBJ2-3; size: -; V: TRBV20-1; length: 13; CDR3: CSARGISTDTQYF; DNA: TGCAGTGCTAGAGGCATTAGCACAGATACGCAGTATTTT
D: -; J: TRBJ1-1; size: few; V: TRBV7-3; length: 13; CDR3: CASSLNVNTEAFF; DNA: TGTGCCAGCAGCTTAAATGTAAACACTGAAGCTTTCTTT
D: -; J: TRBJ2-3; size: -; V: TRBV2; length: 14; CDR3: CASSYSGTADTQYF; DNA: TGTGCCAGCAGTTATAGCGGTACGGCAGATACGCAGTATTTT
D: -; J: TRBJ2-6; size: -; V: TRBV11-2; length: 16; CDR3: CASSSSGRSGANVLTF; DNA: TGTGCCAGCAGCTCCTCCGGTCGCTCTGGGGCCAACGTCCTGACTTTC